This TCR beta chain derives from a study of blood T cell repertoires in COVID-19. Study context: Sample material is recorded as cDNA or gDNA derived from T cells, B-cell-depleted T cells, or PBMCs.

The V end was cut by 1 base, the J end by 10 bases, with 9 bases between. CDR1 and CDR2 (germline): SGHTS, YDEGEE. The CDR3 sequence is 13 residues long. Sequenced by immunoSEQ multiplex PCR; TCRdb stores in-frame clones only, minus some. The profile shows under 20,000 clones, 80% of them singletons. Sequencing input: peripheral blood. This chain connects TRBV5-8 to TRBJ1-6; no clear D gene. The sequence was obtained from a man at least 80 years old with acute or convalescent COVID-19. This CDR3 reads CASSLNGRSPLHF. CDR3 nucleotides: TGTGCCAGCAGCTTGAACGGTAGATCACCCCTCCACTTT.